These T cell receptor beta chains were read from a single sample in a study of naive and memory T cell subsets. Using its own MiXCR run on the UMI-ligation and nested PCR reads, TCRdb lists one record per CDR3 protein. In the table there are roughly 100,000 distinct CDR3 sequences, roughly 15% of which are singletons. Sequenced input: naive CD8+ T cells from blood. Receptors originate from a human donor in good health. The CDR3 runs from the conserved cysteine through the conserved F or W. Each record gives: J gene, V gene, D gene, clone size, CDR3 DNA, CDR3 protein. The D gene is left open where the match is weak. The listing skips clone size in some rows; elsewhere it reads once, few, many or a size class.

J gene: TRBJ2-2
V gene: TRBV3-1
D gene: -
clone size: -
CDR3 DNA: TGTGCCAGCAGCCACGATCCGGATGTGGAAGGCGGGGAGCTGTTTTTT
CDR3 protein: CASSHDPDVEGGELFF

J gene: TRBJ2-4
V gene: TRBV15
D gene: TRBD2
clone size: -
CDR3 DNA: TGTGCCACCAGCGAGCGGGGGCCCAAAAACATTCAGTACTTC
CDR3 protein: CATSERGPKNIQYF

J gene: TRBJ2-3
V gene: TRBV12-3/TRBV12-4
D gene: TRBD1
clone size: few
CDR3 DNA: TGTGCCAGCAGTTTAGAGTCCCGGACAGGAGATAGCTCGGCTGATACGCAGTATTTT
CDR3 protein: CASSLESRTGDSSADTQYF

J gene: TRBJ2-5
V gene: TRBV7-3
D gene: TRBD2
clone size: -
CDR3 DNA: TGTGCCAGCAGCACAGGGACTAGCGGGATGGAGACCCAGTACTTC
CDR3 protein: CASSTGTSGMETQYF

J gene: TRBJ1-1
V gene: TRBV15
D gene: -
clone size: -
CDR3 DNA: TGTGCCACCAGCAGAGATGGTACAAAGAACACTGAAGCTTTCTTT
CDR3 protein: CATSRDGTKNTEAFF

J gene: TRBJ2-3
V gene: TRBV5-6
D gene: -
clone size: -
CDR3 DNA: TGTGCCAGCAGCTTGGGACTAACTGCAGATACGCAGTATTTT
CDR3 protein: CASSLGLTADTQYF

J gene: TRBJ1-1
V gene: TRBV12-3/TRBV12-4
D gene: -
clone size: many
CDR3 DNA: TGTGCCAGCAGAGACACAGGGACTGAAGCTTTCTTT
CDR3 protein: CASRDTGTEAFF

J gene: TRBJ2-3
V gene: TRBV29-1
D gene: TRBD1
clone size: -
CDR3 DNA: TGCAGCGTTGTAGCGGACAGGGGATTCCCAGATACGCAGTATTTT
CDR3 protein: CSVVADRGFPDTQYF

J gene: TRBJ1-5
V gene: TRBV12-3/TRBV12-4
D gene: -
clone size: few
CDR3 DNA: TGTGCCAGCACCTATGGCCAGTGGCCCCAGCATTTT
CDR3 protein: CASTYGQWPQHF

J gene: TRBJ1-4
V gene: TRBV4-2
D gene: TRBD1
clone size: -
CDR3 DNA: TGTGCCAGCAGCCAAGGGGACAGGGTAGAAGAAAAACTGTTTTTT
CDR3 protein: CASSQGDRVEEKLFF

J gene: TRBJ2-1
V gene: TRBV11-1
D gene: -
clone size: few
CDR3 DNA: TGTGCCAGCAGCTTGCCCGGGGCCAATGAGCAGTTCTTC
CDR3 protein: CASSLPGANEQFF

J gene: TRBJ1-1
V gene: TRBV20-1
D gene: TRBD1
clone size: -
CDR3 DNA: TGCAGTGCTAGGTTGCCAGGGGGTCTGAACACTGAAGCTTTCTTT
CDR3 protein: CSARLPGGLNTEAFF

J gene: TRBJ2-5
V gene: TRBV20-1
D gene: TRBD2
clone size: -
CDR3 DNA: TGCAGTGCTAGAGATACGTCTAGCGGCGAGACCCAGTACTTC
CDR3 protein: CSARDTSSGETQYF

J gene: TRBJ2-7
V gene: TRBV5-6
D gene: -
clone size: once
CDR3 DNA: TGTGCCAGCAGCCAGGATGAGTACGAGCAGTACTTC
CDR3 protein: CASSQDEYEQYF

J gene: TRBJ1-5
V gene: TRBV6-1
D gene: -
clone size: -
CDR3 DNA: TGTGCCAGCAAAGAAGAACAGTATAGCAATCAGCCCCAGCATTTT
CDR3 protein: CASKEEQYSNQPQHF

J gene: TRBJ2-3
V gene: TRBV7-2
D gene: TRBD2
clone size: -
CDR3 DNA: TGTGCCAGCAGCCGCTGGGACTACGGCACAGATACGCAGTATTTT
CDR3 protein: CASSRWDYGTDTQYF

J gene: TRBJ1-1
V gene: TRBV12-3/TRBV12-4
D gene: -
clone size: -
CDR3 DNA: TGTGCCAGCAAAATGGGGGCAGGAGCTTTCTTT
CDR3 protein: CASKMGAGAFF

J gene: TRBJ1-1
V gene: TRBV20-1
D gene: -
clone size: -
CDR3 DNA: TGCAGTGCTAGTGACAGCGACACTGAAGCTTTCTTT
CDR3 protein: CSASDSDTEAFF

J gene: TRBJ2-3
V gene: TRBV27
D gene: -
clone size: many
CDR3 DNA: TGTGCCAGCAGTTCCCCGCACCTCAGCACAGATACGCAGTATTTT
CDR3 protein: CASSSPHLSTDTQYF

J gene: TRBJ2-3
V gene: TRBV5-4
D gene: -
clone size: many
CDR3 DNA: TGTGCCAGCAGCTTACTGGATTCAGATACGCAGTATTTT
CDR3 protein: CASSLLDSDTQYF

J gene: TRBJ2-3
V gene: TRBV7-8
D gene: -
clone size: many
CDR3 DNA: TGTGCCAGCAGCTTAGACCCGTACCGGGGCCCAGATACGCAGTATTTT
CDR3 protein: CASSLDPYRGPDTQYF

J gene: TRBJ1-2
V gene: TRBV5-4
D gene: -
clone size: few
CDR3 DNA: TGTGCCAGCAGCTTGGCCGACGCCAATTGGGGCTACACCTTC
CDR3 protein: CASSLADANWGYTF

J gene: TRBJ2-4
V gene: TRBV11-3
D gene: -
clone size: -
CDR3 DNA: TGTGCCAGCAGCCTAGGTACCATTGGACAGCAAAACATTCAGTACTTC
CDR3 protein: CASSLGTIGQQNIQYF

J gene: TRBJ2-7
V gene: TRBV11-2
D gene: -
clone size: -
CDR3 DNA: TGTGCCAGCAGCCTTCTGGCAGGGACTGCGACCTACGAGCAGTACTTC
CDR3 protein: CASSLLAGTATYEQYF

J gene: TRBJ2-3
V gene: TRBV5-4
D gene: -
clone size: -
CDR3 DNA: TGTGCCAGCAGCTTGGTCACGGGGCCCGGCACAGATACGCAGTATTTT
CDR3 protein: CASSLVTGPGTDTQYF

J gene: TRBJ1-2
V gene: TRBV9
D gene: -
clone size: few
CDR3 DNA: TGTGCCAGCAGCGTCCACACCCCCCAGAATGGCTACACCTTC
CDR3 protein: CASSVHTPQNGYTF

J gene: TRBJ1-1
V gene: TRBV6-5
D gene: TRBD1
clone size: -
CDR3 DNA: TGTGCCAGCAGACAGGGGACCGCTGAAGCTTTCTTT
CDR3 protein: CASRQGTAEAFF

J gene: TRBJ1-1
V gene: TRBV12-3/TRBV12-4
D gene: -
clone size: -
CDR3 DNA: TGTGCCAGCGGCCATACAGGGAACACTGAAGCTTTCTTT
CDR3 protein: CASGHTGNTEAFF

J gene: TRBJ2-1
V gene: TRBV7-8
D gene: -
clone size: few
CDR3 DNA: TGTGCCAGCAGCTTAGGGTCCGATGAGCAGTTCTTC
CDR3 protein: CASSLGSDEQFF

J gene: TRBJ1-5
V gene: TRBV10-3
D gene: TRBD1
clone size: few
CDR3 DNA: TGTGCCGTGGGACAGGGGGCCCATCAGCCCCAGCATTTT
CDR3 protein: CAVGQGAHQPQHF

J gene: TRBJ1-2
V gene: TRBV5-6
D gene: TRBD1
clone size: many
CDR3 DNA: TGTGCCAGCAGCTTGGTTGGGACAGCTTATGGCTACACCTTC
CDR3 protein: CASSLVGTAYGYTF

J gene: TRBJ2-1
V gene: TRBV5-4
D gene: TRBD2
clone size: many
CDR3 DNA: TGTGCCAGCAGCTTGGGGACTAGCGGTAGCTCCTACAATGAGCAGTTCTTC
CDR3 protein: CASSLGTSGSSYNEQFF

J gene: TRBJ2-1
V gene: TRBV12-3/TRBV12-4
D gene: TRBD2
clone size: many
CDR3 DNA: TGTGCCAGCAGTTTACCTAGCGGGGGGACCTACAATGAGCAGTTCTTC
CDR3 protein: CASSLPSGGTYNEQFF

J gene: TRBJ2-7
V gene: TRBV2
D gene: -
clone size: -
CDR3 DNA: TGTGCCAGCGGGGGACGTTCCCCGGAGTGGAACTTC
CDR3 protein: CASGGRSPEWNF

J gene: TRBJ2-1
V gene: TRBV7-3
D gene: -
clone size: few
CDR3 DNA: TGTGCCAGCAGCTTAATAGGGAGTGAGCAGTTCTTC
CDR3 protein: CASSLIGSEQFF

J gene: TRBJ2-5
V gene: TRBV12-3/TRBV12-4
D gene: TRBD2
clone size: many
CDR3 DNA: TGTGCCAGCAGTTTTGTGCGTGGGACTAGCGGGAGGGCCGGAGAGACCCAGTACTTC
CDR3 protein: CASSFVRGTSGRAGETQYF

J gene: TRBJ2-7
V gene: TRBV6-2/TRBV6-3
D gene: -
clone size: few
CDR3 DNA: TGTGCCAGCAGCCAAAACTGGGGCTCTTTGCGGGAGCAGTACTTC
CDR3 protein: CASSQNWGSLREQYF

J gene: TRBJ2-5
V gene: TRBV6-1
D gene: -
clone size: -
CDR3 DNA: TGTGCCAGCAGTGAGGGGGGGACCCAGTACTTC
CDR3 protein: CASSEGGTQYF

J gene: TRBJ1-1
V gene: TRBV6-5
D gene: TRBD1
clone size: -
CDR3 DNA: TGTGCCAAGGACAGGGAAGCTTTCTTT
CDR3 protein: CAKDREAFF

J gene: TRBJ2-5
V gene: TRBV15
D gene: TRBD2
clone size: few
CDR3 DNA: TGTGCCACCAGCAGAGATTTGGCTAGCGGGAGAATCGAGACCCAGTACTTC
CDR3 protein: CATSRDLASGRIETQYF

J gene: TRBJ1-2
V gene: TRBV6-5
D gene: TRBD1
clone size: -
CDR3 DNA: TGTGCCACTCTTGGGACAGGGAATGGCTACACCTTC
CDR3 protein: CATLGTGNGYTF

J gene: TRBJ2-1
V gene: TRBV4-3
D gene: -
clone size: -
CDR3 DNA: TGCGCCAGCAGCCAAGATAGGAGCGGATACAATGAGCAGTTCTTC
CDR3 protein: CASSQDRSGYNEQFF

J gene: TRBJ2-5
V gene: TRBV3-1
D gene: -
clone size: many
CDR3 DNA: TGTGCCAGCAGCCAAGATCACAGGGTTGGGGAGACCCAGTACTTC
CDR3 protein: CASSQDHRVGETQYF

J gene: TRBJ2-1
V gene: TRBV12-3/TRBV12-4
D gene: TRBD1
clone size: -
CDR3 DNA: TGTGCCAGCAGTTTAAAGGGGGCGAGGGTTAGTGAGCAGTTCTTC
CDR3 protein: CASSLKGARVSEQFF

J gene: TRBJ2-7
V gene: TRBV5-1
D gene: TRBD1
clone size: once
CDR3 DNA: TGCGCCAGCACCTCAGAACAGGGGGCCTCCTACGAGCAGTACTTC
CDR3 protein: CASTSEQGASYEQYF

J gene: TRBJ2-1
V gene: TRBV7-8
D gene: -
clone size: -
CDR3 DNA: TGTGCCAGCAGCCTGATAGGACCCGTCTCCTACAATGAGCAGTTCTTC
CDR3 protein: CASSLIGPVSYNEQFF

J gene: TRBJ2-5
V gene: TRBV29-1
D gene: -
clone size: -
CDR3 DNA: TGCAGCGCTCGGGAGATTGGGCAAGAGACCCAGTACTTC
CDR3 protein: CSAREIGQETQYF

J gene: TRBJ1-2
V gene: TRBV12-3/TRBV12-4
D gene: -
clone size: -
CDR3 DNA: TGTGCCAGCAGCTACGGGGGGTCGGGTGGCTACACCTTC
CDR3 protein: CASSYGGSGGYTF

J gene: TRBJ2-3
V gene: TRBV4-2
D gene: -
clone size: once
CDR3 DNA: TGTGCCAGCAGCCAAGACAACACAGATACGCAGTATTTT
CDR3 protein: CASSQDNTDTQYF

J gene: TRBJ1-1
V gene: TRBV7-3
D gene: -
clone size: few
CDR3 DNA: TGTGCCAGCAGCAAACACATAGACAGGCCGATCACTGAAGCTTTCTTT
CDR3 protein: CASSKHIDRPITEAFF

J gene: TRBJ1-5
V gene: TRBV20-1
D gene: -
clone size: -
CDR3 DNA: TGCAGTGCTCAGTACCCGCCCGAGGGTCAGCCCCAGCATTTT
CDR3 protein: CSAQYPPEGQPQHF

J gene: TRBJ2-7
V gene: TRBV14
D gene: -
clone size: -
CDR3 DNA: TGTGCCAGCAGCCAAGGCCAGGGCTCCTTCTACGAGCAGTACTTC
CDR3 protein: CASSQGQGSFYEQYF

J gene: TRBJ2-7
V gene: TRBV20-1
D gene: -
clone size: few
CDR3 DNA: TGCAGTGCTAGAGATTTTGGCCAGTTCGGCGAGCAGTACTTC
CDR3 protein: CSARDFGQFGEQYF

J gene: TRBJ1-5
V gene: TRBV6-2/TRBV6-3
D gene: TRBD1
clone size: -
CDR3 DNA: TGTGCCAGCAGTACCCCGGGACAGTATCAGCCCCAGCATTTT
CDR3 protein: CASSTPGQYQPQHF